This T cell receptor beta chain was captured in a study of shared clonotypes between healthy human individuals. At the level of the study: CD4 naive cells filled three plates per donor, CD4 memory three, CD8 naive two and CD8 memory one. Regarding the study as a whole: Memory subsets generally showed lower estimated richness than naive subsets. Sorted-subset samples were not fully sequenced, rarefaction indicated.

Using immunoSEQ multiplex PCR, the repertoire was profiled, and TCRdb retains in-frame clones only, with some absent. Of about 2,100,000 clones in the sample, more than 85% are singletons; the top ten hold under 2%. A word on this clone: The target antigen is unknown.

V was clipped by 1 base and J by 7 bases; unmatched bases: 9. The CDR3 totals 16 residues. Germline loops: CDR1 MNHEY, CDR2 SVGAGI. Naive CD8 isolation took CD45RO-negative cells positively selected for CCR7 and excluded terminally differentiated effector memory CD45RA+ cells. The gene calls are TRBV6-5 and TRBJ2-3; 9 nucleotides agree with TRBD2. Sequencing used naive CD8+ T cells from PBMCs. The clonotype originates from a man between 18 and 35 years old in good health. Some clones in this sample may be carry-over from other donors' samples. Here the CDR3 reads CASSYFWREGRHTQYF. The CDR3 DNA reads TGTGCCAGCAGTTACTTCTGGCGGGAGGGTAGGCATACGCAGTATTTT.